This entry lists 21 T cell receptor beta chains sequenced from one sample in a study of CD8 T cells in Susac syndrome. Roughly 0.45 to 1 ug RNA was reverse transcribed with random hexamers. TCRdb reanalysed the immunoSEQ multiplex PCR reads using MiXCR and keeps one entry per CDR3 protein. Of approximately 230,000 distinct CDR3 sequences in the sample, 93% were seen once. Sequenced input: CD4+ T cells from PBMCs. Every receptor here comes from a human donor with multiple sclerosis.

This sequence joins TRBV20-1 and TRBJ2-7; D remains unclear. Per the germline V gene, CDR1 is DFQATT and CDR2 is SNEGSKA (reference sequence). The CDR3 is 15 residues long. Trimming cost V 0 bases and J 5 bases, with 17 bases left between them. The CDR3 bases are TGCAGTGCTAGAGATTTGGCGGTACCTAACCACGAGCAGTACTTC. This codes for CSARDLAVPNHEQYF.

DNA for the CDR3: TGTGCCAGCAGTTACCGGGACACTGAAGCTTTCTTT. It codes for CASSYRDTEAFF. The V and J genes are TRBV6-2 or TRBV6-3 and TRBJ1-1; no firm D call. The CDR3 is made up of 12 amino acids. The V and J ends lost 2 bases and 3 bases respectively, with 4 bases between them. Germline V gene lookup returns CDR1 MNHEY and CDR2 SVGEGT.

This sequence joins TRBV19 and TRBJ2-1; 9 positions match TRBD2. Germline V gives CDR1 LNHDA, CDR2 SQIVND (reference sequence). This CDR3 is 16 amino acids long. V lost 9 bases, J lost 3 bases, and 12 bases stayed unmatched. The CDR3 nucleotides read TGTGCCAGCTCCCGGACTAGCGCCGGAATCTACAATGAGCAGTTCTTC. Its translation: CASSRTSAGIYNEQFF.

This clonotype has more than one count but fewer than ten. V and J are TRBV5-6 and TRBJ1-1, with TRBD1 matching 7 bases. The CDR3 is made up of 16 amino acids. Per the germline V gene, CDR1 is SGHDT and CDR2 is YYEEEE. V trimming: 2 bases; J trimming: 3 bases; junction bases outside the gene matches: 10. CDR3 coding DNA: TGTGCCAGCAGCTTTCGACAGGGAATGGGATACACTGAAGCTTTCTTT. It is translated as CASSFRQGMGYTEAFF.

This chain joins TRBV1 and TRBJ1-1. TRBV1 is marked as a pseudogene. The CDR3 has 15 residues. The CDR3: CTSSLFSERDTEAFF. CDR3 bases: TGCACCAGCAGCCTTTTTTCCGAGCGGGACACTGAAGCTTTCTTT.

V is TRBV6-7 and J is TRBJ2-7; 13 bases agree with TRBD2. TRBV6-7 is placed among ORFs of uncertain function. The CDR3 covers 16 residues. The V and J ends lost 6 bases and 9 bases, in that order; junction bases with no gene match: 14. The CDR3 protein is CASSVTSGRETTLQYV. CDR3 coding DNA: TGTGCCAGCAGCGTAACTAGCGGGAGGGAAACAACCCTGCAGTACGTC.

This chain joins TRBV10-2 and TRBJ2-7, with a weak D call TRBD1 (6 bases). This CDR3 has 14 amino acids. Trimming took off 6 bases at V and 0 bases at J, with 12 bases between the two ends. Germline V gives CDR1 WSHSY, CDR2 SAAADI. CDR3 amino acids: CASRDDRRSYEQYF. The CDR3, as DNA: TGCGCCAGCAGGGACGACAGGCGCTCCTACGAGCAGTACTTC.

This chain links TRBV3-1 with TRBJ2-1; D ambiguous. The CDR3 totals 12 residues. Germline CDR1 reads LGHDT; CDR2 reads YNNKEL (reference sequence). V was trimmed by 1 base and J by 9 bases, leaving 7 bases between them. CDR3 sequence: CASSQAESEQFF. CDR3 nucleotides: TGTGCCAGCAGCCAAGCGGAAAGTGAGCAGTTCTTC.

The CDR3 DNA follows: TGCGCCAGCAGCTTGACAGCGGGTTCAAAAGAGACCCAGTACTTC. This codes for CASSLTAGSKETQYF. The chain employs TRBV5-1 and TRBJ2-5, with D perhaps matching TRBD2 (6 bases). This CDR3 spans 15 amino acids. CDR1 and CDR2 (germline): SGHRS, YFSETQ. The V and J ends lost 1 base and 3 bases respectively, with 13 bases between them.

The chain has TRBV5-6 and TRBJ1-5; D possibly corresponds to TRBD1 (6 bases). V was clipped by 0 bases and J by 5 bases, with 18 bases between them. CDR1 is SGHDT and CDR2 is YYEEEE in the germline V gene. The CDR3 contains 17 residues. In DNA, the CDR3 is TGTGCCAGCAGCTTGGGGTGGAATACAGGGTTGGATCAGCCCCAGCATTTT. Its translation: CASSLGWNTGLDQPQHF.

The CDR3 loop reads CSADVWGVGTSGNGGTQYF. CDR3 coding DNA: TGCAGTGCTGACGTTTGGGGGGTAGGGACTAGCGGGAACGGGGGGACCCAGTACTTC. The gene calls are TRBV20-1 and TRBJ2-5; 13 bases line up with TRBD2. CDR3 length: 19 amino acids. The J segment lost 7 bases and the V segment lost 5 bases, leaving 22 bases of the junction unmatched. CDR1 and CDR2 (germline): DFQATT, SNEGSKA (reference sequence).

The chain is built from TRBV24-1 and TRBJ2-1; TRBD1 agrees at 9 bases. The CDR3 contains 14 residues. CDR1 is KGHDR, CDR2 SFDVKD, per germline. V gave up 7 bases and J gave up 9 bases; unmatched junction bases: 9. The CDR3 DNA reads TGTGCCACCAGGGCGTCTGGGACAGGGACTGAGCAGTTCTTC. It specifies CATRASGTGTEQFF.

The chain recombines TRBV6-6 with TRBJ2-1; 7 nucleotides match TRBD2. CDR3 size: 15 residues. CDR1 MNHNY and CDR2 SVGAGI come from the germline V gene (reference sequence). V gave up 8 bases and J gave up 0 bases; unmatched junction bases: 7. Written as DNA, the CDR3 is TGTGCCAGCGTTCCCCGGGGGGACTCCTACAATGAGCAGTTCTTC. Encoded protein: CASVPRGDSYNEQFF.

The J gene is TRBJ2-1, the V gene TRBV11-2; possible D gene TRBD1, 6 bases. Trimming cost V 0 bases and J 3 bases, with 9 bases left between them. CDR3 length equals 15 residues. Germline V gene data show CDR1 as SGHAT and CDR2 as FQNNGV. The CDR3 nucleotides read TGTGCCAGCAGCTTAGACCAGGGGCGCTACAATGAGCAGTTCTTC. This gives the protein CASSLDQGRYNEQFF.

V gene TRBV7-9 combines with J gene TRBJ2-1; TRBD1 agrees at 10 bases. Per the germline V gene, CDR1 is SEHNR and CDR2 is FQNEAQ (reference sequence). This CDR3 contains 17 residues. V gave up 4 bases and J gave up 3 bases; unmatched junction bases: 9. Written as DNA, the CDR3 is TGTGCCAGCAGCTCGTCTCGACAGGGGGCCAACTACAATGAGCAGTTCTTC. This sequence encodes CASSSSRQGANYNEQFF.

The table lists this clonotype with a count of one. The chain is built from TRBV7-9 and TRBJ1-6, with D unresolved. CDR1 is SEHNR, CDR2 FQNEAQ, per germline (reference sequence). Trimming left V 5 bases short and J 7 bases short, with 9 bases between. This CDR3 contains 13 residues. CDR3 in DNA: TGTGCCAGCAGCCCCGGGTTCAATTCACCCCTCCACTTT. As protein: CASSPGFNSPLHF.

V and J are TRBV6-1 and TRBJ1-2; tentative D call: TRBD1 (6 bases). The CDR3 spans 12 residues. V was shortened by 9 bases and J by 5 bases, with 13 bases between the two germline ends. Germline assignment: CDR1 MNHNS and CDR2 SASEGT. CDR3 region: CASRGDTYGYTF. Written as DNA, the CDR3 is TGTGCCAGTCGCGGGGACACTTATGGCTACACCTTC.

This chain joins TRBV18 and TRBJ2-5, with 10 bases lining up with TRBD2. The CDR3 spans 18 residues. With V trimmed by 3 bases and J by 4 bases, 14 bases remained unmatched. Looked up from germline, CDR1 is KGHSH and CDR2 is LQKENI. The CDR3: CASSPRLGLAGEGETQYF. As DNA, the CDR3 is TGTGCCAGCTCACCTCGCCTTGGGCTAGCGGGAGAGGGAGAGACCCAGTACTTC.

The chain recombines TRBV11-3 with TRBJ2-1, with 9 bases fitting TRBD1. CDR3 length: 17 amino acids. V dropped 5 bases and J dropped 3; count of bases not matched to a gene: 11. Germline V gene lookup returns CDR1 SGHNT and CDR2 YENEEA. The CDR3 nucleotides read TGTGCCAGCAGCGCTATTGGTTTGGGACAGGGCTACAATGAGCAGTTCTTC. Translated, it gives CASSAIGLGQGYNEQFF.

This chain connects TRBV29-1 to TRBJ2-5; D is ambiguous. Germline lookup yields CDR1 SQVTM and CDR2 ANQGSEA. The CDR3 extends over 11 amino acids. V lost 0 bases, J lost 9 bases, and 8 bases lay in between. The CDR3 DNA follows: TGCAGCGTTGAAGACTTAAGGGCCCAGTACTTC. Translated: CSVEDLRAQYF.

The chain recombines TRBV5-1 with TRBJ2-1; 7 bases match TRBD1. The CDR3 is 15 residues long. Germline V gives CDR1 SGHRS, CDR2 YFSETQ. The ends lost 0 bases at V and 5 bases at J; junction bases unmatched: 5. CDR3 DNA: TGCGCCAGCAGCTTGGGACAGGGATCCCACAATGAGCAGTTCTTC. Its protein is CASSLGQGSHNEQFF. The full variable domain, completed using reference TRBV5-1 and TRBJ2-1, is KAGVTQTPRYLIKTRGQQVTLSCSPISGHRSVSWYQQTPGQGLQFLFEYFSETQRNKGNFPGRFSGRQFSNSRSEMNVSTLELGDSALYLCASSLGQGSHNEQFFGPGTRLTVL.